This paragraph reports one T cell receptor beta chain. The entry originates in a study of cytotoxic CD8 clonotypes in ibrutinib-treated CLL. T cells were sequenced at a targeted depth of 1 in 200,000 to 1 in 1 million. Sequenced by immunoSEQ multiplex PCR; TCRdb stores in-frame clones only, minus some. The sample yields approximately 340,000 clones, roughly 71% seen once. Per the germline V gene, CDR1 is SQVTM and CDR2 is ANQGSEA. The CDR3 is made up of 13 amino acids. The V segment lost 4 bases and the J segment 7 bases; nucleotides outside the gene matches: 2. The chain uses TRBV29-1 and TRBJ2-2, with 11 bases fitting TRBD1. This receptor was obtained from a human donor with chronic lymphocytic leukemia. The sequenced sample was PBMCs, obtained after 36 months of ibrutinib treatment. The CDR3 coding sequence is TGCAGCGTTGGGGACAGGGGGGGCGGGGAGCTGTTTTTT. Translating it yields CSVGDRGGGELFF.